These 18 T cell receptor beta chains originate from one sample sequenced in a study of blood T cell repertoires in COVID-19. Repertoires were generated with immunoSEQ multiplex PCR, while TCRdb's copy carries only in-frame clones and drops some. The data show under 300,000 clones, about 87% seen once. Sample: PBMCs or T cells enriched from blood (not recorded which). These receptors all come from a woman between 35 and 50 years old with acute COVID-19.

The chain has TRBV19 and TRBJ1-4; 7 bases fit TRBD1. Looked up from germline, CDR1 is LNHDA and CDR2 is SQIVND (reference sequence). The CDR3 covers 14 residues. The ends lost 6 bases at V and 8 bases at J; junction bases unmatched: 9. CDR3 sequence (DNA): TGTGCCAGTAGGAGACAGGGCTCTCGGGAAAAACTGTTTTTT. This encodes CASRRQGSREKLFF.

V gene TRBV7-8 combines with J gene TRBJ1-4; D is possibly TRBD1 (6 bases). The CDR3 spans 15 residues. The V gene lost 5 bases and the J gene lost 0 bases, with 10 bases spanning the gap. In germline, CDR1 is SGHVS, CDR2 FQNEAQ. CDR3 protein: CASSRRTATNEKLFF. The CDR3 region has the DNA TGTGCCAGCAGCCGACGGACAGCAACTAATGAAAAACTGTTTTTT.

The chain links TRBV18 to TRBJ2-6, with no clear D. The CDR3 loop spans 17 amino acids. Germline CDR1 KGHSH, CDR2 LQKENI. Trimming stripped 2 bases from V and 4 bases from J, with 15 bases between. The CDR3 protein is CASSPAHRSGGANVLTF. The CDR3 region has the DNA TGTGCCAGCTCACCAGCTCACCGGAGTGGGGGGGCCAACGTCCTGACTTTC. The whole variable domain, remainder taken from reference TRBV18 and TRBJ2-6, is NAGVMQNPRHLVRRRGQEARLRCSPMKGHSHVYWYRQLPEEGLKFMVYLQKENIIDESGMPKERFSAEFPKEGPSILRIQQVVRGDSAAYFCASSPAHRSGGANVLTFGAGSRLTVL.

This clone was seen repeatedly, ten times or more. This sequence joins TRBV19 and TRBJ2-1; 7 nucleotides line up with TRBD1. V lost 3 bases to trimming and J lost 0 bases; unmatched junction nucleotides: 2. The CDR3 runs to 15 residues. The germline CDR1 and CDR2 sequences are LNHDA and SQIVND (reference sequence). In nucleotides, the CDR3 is TGTGCCAGTAGTATGGACAGGAGCTCCTACAATGAGCAGTTCTTC. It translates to CASSMDRSSYNEQFF. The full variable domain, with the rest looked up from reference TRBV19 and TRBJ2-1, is DGGITQSPKYLFRKEGQNVTLSCEQNLNHDAMYWYRQDPGQGLRLIYYSQIVNDFQKGDIAEGYSVSREKKESFPLTVTSAQKNPTAFYLCASSMDRSSYNEQFFGPGTRLTVL.

CDR3 sequence reads: CASQGTGQEQYV. The CDR3 nucleotides are TGTGCCAGCCAGGGGACAGGGCAGGAGCAGTACGTC. The V call is TRBV11-3, the J call TRBJ2-7; 9 bases match TRBD1. Germline V lookup: CDR1 SGHNT, CDR2 YENEEA. The CDR3 extends over 12 amino acids. With V trimmed by 8 bases and J by 7 bases, 6 bases remained unmatched.

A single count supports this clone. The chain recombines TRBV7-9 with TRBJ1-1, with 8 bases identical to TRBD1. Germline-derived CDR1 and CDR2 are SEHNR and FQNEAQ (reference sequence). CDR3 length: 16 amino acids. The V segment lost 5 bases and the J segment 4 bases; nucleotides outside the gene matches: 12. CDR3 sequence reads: CASSHRGAPIFTEAFF. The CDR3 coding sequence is TGTGCCAGCAGCCACAGGGGGGCTCCTATCTTCACTGAAGCTTTCTTT.

For the CDR3, the DNA is TGTGCCAGCAGTTCCTTGGGACTAGCGGGAGGGAGGTCCGAAGCGCAGTATTTT. Translating it yields CASSSLGLAGGRSEAQYF. V gene TRBV6-2 or TRBV6-3 combines with J gene TRBJ2-3, with 16 bases identical to TRBD2. J was trimmed by 10 bases and V by 4 bases; bases with no gene match: 14. Looked up from germline, CDR1 is MNHEY and CDR2 is SVGEGT. This CDR3 contains 18 residues.

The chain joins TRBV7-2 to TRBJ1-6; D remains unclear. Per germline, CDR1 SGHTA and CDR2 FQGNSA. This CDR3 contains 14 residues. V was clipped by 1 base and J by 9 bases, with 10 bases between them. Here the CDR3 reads CASSLVQSLSPLHF. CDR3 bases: TGTGCCAGCAGCTTAGTACAGAGCCTTTCACCCCTCCACTTT.

The CDR3 spells CATEGTGFNSPLHF. CDR3 in DNA: TGTGCCACGGAGGGGACAGGGTTTAATTCACCCCTCCACTTT. The chain employs TRBV28 and TRBJ1-6; 9 bases map to TRBD1. Germline values: CDR1 MDHEN, CDR2 SYDVKM. This CDR3 comprises 14 residues. V dropped 10 bases and J dropped 6; count of bases not matched to a gene: 7.

The CDR3 DNA sequence: TGTGCCTGCTCCCAGGGTCCCGGCTCACCCCTCCACTTT. Its protein is CACSQGPGSPLHF. The chain employs TRBV30 and TRBJ1-6; D is possibly TRBD1 (5 bases). The germline gives CDR1 GTSNPN, CDR2 SVGIG (reference sequence). The CDR3 runs 13 residues. V was pared by 6 bases and J by 10 bases, with 16 bases between.

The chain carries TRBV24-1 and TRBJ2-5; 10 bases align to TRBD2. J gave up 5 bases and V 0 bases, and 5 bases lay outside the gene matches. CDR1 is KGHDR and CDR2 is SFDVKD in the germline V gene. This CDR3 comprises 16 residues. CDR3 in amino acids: CATSDLGAGGRETQYF. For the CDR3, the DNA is TGTGCCACCAGTGATTTGGGAGCGGGAGGGCGCGAGACCCAGTACTTC.

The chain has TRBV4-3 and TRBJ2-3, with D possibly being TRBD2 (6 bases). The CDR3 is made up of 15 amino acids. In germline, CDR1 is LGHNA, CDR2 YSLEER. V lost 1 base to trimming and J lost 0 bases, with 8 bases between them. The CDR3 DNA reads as TGCGCCAGCAGCCAAGTAGCGGTTAGCACAGATACGCAGTATTTT. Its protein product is CASSQVAVSTDTQYF.

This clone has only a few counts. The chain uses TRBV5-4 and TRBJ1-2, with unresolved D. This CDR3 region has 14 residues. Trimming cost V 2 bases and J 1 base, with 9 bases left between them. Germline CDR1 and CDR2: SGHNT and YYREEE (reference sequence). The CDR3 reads CASSFGGYNYGYTF. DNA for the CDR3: TGTGCCAGCAGCTTCGGCGGCTATAACTATGGCTACACCTTC.

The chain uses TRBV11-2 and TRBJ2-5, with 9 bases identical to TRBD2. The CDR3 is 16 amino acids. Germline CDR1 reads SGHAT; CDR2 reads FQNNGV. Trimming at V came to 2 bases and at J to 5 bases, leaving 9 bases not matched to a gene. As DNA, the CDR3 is TGTGCCAGCAGCTTATCGTCTAGCGGGATTGGGGAGACCCAGTACTTC. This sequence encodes CASSLSSSGIGETQYF. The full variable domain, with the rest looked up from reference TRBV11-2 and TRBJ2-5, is EAGVAQSPRYKIIEKRQSVAFWCNPISGHATLYWYQQILGQGPKLLIQFQNNGVVDDSQLPKDRFSAERLKGVDSTLKIQPAKLEDSAVYLCASSLSSSGIGETQYFGPGTRLLVL.

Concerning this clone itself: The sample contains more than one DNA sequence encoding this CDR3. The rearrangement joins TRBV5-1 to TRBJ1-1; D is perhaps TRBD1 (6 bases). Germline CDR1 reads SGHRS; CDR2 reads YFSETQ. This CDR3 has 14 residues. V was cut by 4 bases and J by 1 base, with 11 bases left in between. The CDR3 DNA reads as TGCGCCAGCAGCCTCGTGGGACAGAACACTGAAGCTTTCTTT. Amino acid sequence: CASSLVGQNTEAFF.

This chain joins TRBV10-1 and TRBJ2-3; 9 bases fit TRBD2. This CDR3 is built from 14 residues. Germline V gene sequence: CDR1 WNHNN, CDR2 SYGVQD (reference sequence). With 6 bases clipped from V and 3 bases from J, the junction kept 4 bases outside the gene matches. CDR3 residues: CASRAGGPTDTQYF. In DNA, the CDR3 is TGCGCCAGCAGGGCGGGGGGGCCGACAGATACGCAGTATTTT.

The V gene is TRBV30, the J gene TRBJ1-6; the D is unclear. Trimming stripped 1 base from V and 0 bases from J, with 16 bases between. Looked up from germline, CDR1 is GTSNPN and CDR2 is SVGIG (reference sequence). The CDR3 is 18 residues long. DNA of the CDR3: TGTGCCTGGAGTGCTACGGGAAGCAGGAGCTCCTATAATTCACCCCTCCACTTT. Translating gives CAWSATGSRSSYNSPLHF.

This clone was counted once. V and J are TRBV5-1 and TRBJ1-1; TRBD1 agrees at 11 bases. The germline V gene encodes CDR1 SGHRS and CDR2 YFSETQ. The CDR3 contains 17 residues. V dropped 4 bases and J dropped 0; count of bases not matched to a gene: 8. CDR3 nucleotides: TGCGCCAGCAGCCGGTCGGGACAGGGGGTTATGAACACTGAAGCTTTCTTT. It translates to CASSRSGQGVMNTEAFF. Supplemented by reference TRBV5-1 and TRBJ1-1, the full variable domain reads KAGVTQTPRYLIKTRGQQVTLSCSPISGHRSVSWYQQTPGQGLQFLFEYFSETQRNKGNFPGRFSGRQFSNSRSEMNVSTLELGDSALYLCASSRSGQGVMNTEAFFGQGTRLTVV.